These 24 T cell receptor beta chains came from one sample sequenced in a study of blood T cell repertoires in COVID-19. Assay used: immunoSEQ multiplex PCR; TCRdb lists only in-frame clones, some missing. The repertoire holds 250,000 or so clones, around 83% seen once, with 8.9% in the top ten. The sequenced material came from peripheral blood. The receptors originated from a man aged 80 or over with acute or convalescent COVID-19.

This chain joins TRBV19 and TRBJ1-5, with 9 nucleotides matching TRBD1. The V segment lost 8 bases and the J segment 7 bases; nucleotides outside the gene matches: 6. This CDR3 comprises 13 residues. Germline CDR1 and CDR2: LNHDA and SQIVND (reference sequence). Here the CDR3 reads CASEDRGSQPQHF. CDR3 sequence (DNA): TGTGCCAGTGAGGACAGGGGATCACAGCCCCAGCATTTT.

V and J are TRBV7-2 and TRBJ2-7; D possibly corresponds to TRBD2 (5 bases). CDR3 length equals 13 residues. V lost 4 bases and J 1 base, leaving 8 bases between the germline ends. Germline V gene data show CDR1 as SGHTA and CDR2 as FQGNSA. The chain's CDR3 is CASSSRVSYEQYF. The CDR3 region has the DNA TGTGCCAGCAGCTCGAGGGTTTCCTACGAGCAGTACTTC.

The genes are TRBV7-6 and TRBJ1-1; a possible D gene is TRBD1 (5 bases). Germline CDR1 is SGHVS and CDR2 is FNYEAQ. This CDR3 spans 16 amino acids. V was pared by 2 bases and J by 0 bases, with 13 bases between. CDR3: CASSLNGGTMNTEAFF. The CDR3 nucleotides are TGTGCCAGCAGCTTAAATGGAGGGACCATGAACACTGAAGCTTTCTTT.

Written as DNA, the CDR3 is TGTGCCAGCACGTTGTCGGGGGGCCTCAATGAGCAGTTCTTC. Amino acid sequence: CASTLSGGLNEQFF. J is TRBJ2-1 and V is TRBV6-5; perhaps TRBD2 as D (7 bases). The V end lost 7 bases, the J end lost 6 bases, and 16 bases lay between the germline ends. The CDR3 has 14 amino acids. The germline V gene has CDR1 MNHEY and CDR2 SVGAGI.

This sequence joins TRBV5-1 and TRBJ2-7; maybe TRBD2 (7 bases). The V gene's germline CDR1 is SGHRS and CDR2 YFSETQ. The V gene lost 0 bases and the J gene lost 4 bases, with 14 bases spanning the gap. The CDR3 covers 15 residues. CDR3 DNA sequence: TGCGCCAGCAGCTTGGAGGGGGGGCGCAGGTACGAGCAGTACTTC. This sequence encodes CASSLEGGRRYEQYF.

The chain recombines TRBV10-3 with TRBJ1-1; no clear D gene. The germline gives CDR1 ENHRY, CDR2 SYGVKD. The V gene lost 9 bases and the J gene lost 5 bases, with 16 bases spanning the gap. This CDR3 spans 13 amino acids. The DNA for the CDR3 is TGTGCCATGTCCCCATATGGAGGGACTGAAGCTTTCTTT. This gives the protein CAMSPYGGTEAFF.

The V and J genes are TRBV5-6 and TRBJ2-3; 10 bases map to TRBD1. V lost 4 bases, J lost 5 bases, and 13 bases stayed unmatched. This CDR3 is built from 17 residues. Germline V CDR1 and CDR2: SGHDT, YYEEEE. In nucleotides, the CDR3 is TGTGCCAGCAGCCCTTCCCCCGGGACAGGGGATAGAGATACGCAGTATTTT. Protein sequence: CASSPSPGTGDRDTQYF.

This clone appeared a single time. The chain joins TRBV30 to TRBJ1-5; D call uncertain. Looked up from germline, CDR1 is GTSNPN and CDR2 is SVGIG (reference sequence). The V end was cut by 1 base, the J end by 10 bases, with 14 bases between. The CDR3 length is 13 residues. CDR3 sequence: CAWSASREGPQHF. In DNA, the CDR3 is TGTGCCTGGAGTGCCTCGAGGGAAGGTCCCCAGCATTTT.

The rearrangement uses TRBV5-6 and TRBJ1-5; a possible D gene is TRBD1 (5 bases). V was clipped by 0 bases and J by 2 bases, with 12 bases between them. This CDR3 is 16 amino acids long. The germline V gene has CDR1 SGHDT and CDR2 YYEEEE. CDR3 protein: CASSLAAGHRNQPQHF. The CDR3 DNA follows: TGTGCCAGCAGCTTGGCCGCAGGACACCGCAATCAGCCCCAGCATTTT.

The gene calls are TRBV7-9 and TRBJ1-5; no reliable D call. Trimming took off 1 base at V and 2 bases at J, with 12 bases between the two ends. Germline CDR1 and CDR2: SEHNR and FQNEAQ (reference sequence). This CDR3 is 16 amino acids long. CDR3 coding DNA: TGTGCCAGCAGCTTAGATCGAGGTTGGGGCAATCAGCCCCAGCATTTT. It encodes CASSLDRGWGNQPQHF.

The chain's CDR3 is CASSYDRGLNTEAFF. CDR3 in DNA: TGTGCCAGCAGCTACGACAGGGGCCTTAACACTGAAGCTTTCTTT. The chain joins TRBV11-2 to TRBJ1-1; 8 bases are shared with TRBD1. The CDR3 sequence is 15 residues long. Per germline, CDR1 SGHAT and CDR2 FQNNGV. Trimming removed 4 bases from V and 2 bases from J; junction bases left unmatched: 6.

V usage is TRBV2 and J usage is TRBJ1-3; 8 bases line up with TRBD1. The V segment lost 9 bases and the J segment 2 bases; nucleotides outside the gene matches: 9. The germline gives CDR1 SNHLY, CDR2 FYNNEI. This CDR3 contains 15 residues. CDR3 nucleotide sequence: TGTGCCAGGGGGAGCAGGGGGCATACTGGAAACACCATATATTTT. This codes for CARGSRGHTGNTIYF.

This clone was detected only a few times. V gene TRBV7-9 combines with J gene TRBJ2-1; D gene ambiguous. Germline-derived CDR1 and CDR2 are SEHNR and FQNEAQ (reference sequence). Trimming took 4 bases from V and 0 from J, leaving 13 bases between them. CDR3 length: 16 residues. CDR3 region: CASSSRQPSSYNEQFF. For the CDR3, the DNA is TGTGCCAGCAGCTCTCGACAACCGAGCTCCTACAATGAGCAGTTCTTC.

The chain uses TRBV6-1 and TRBJ1-2; D remains ambiguous. The CDR3 totals 11 residues. CDR1 and CDR2 from the germline V gene are MNHNS and SASEGT. Trimming removed 2 bases at V and 5 bases at J, with 3 bases between. The CDR3 DNA follows: TGTGCCAGCAGTGAACTATATGGCTACACCTTC. This encodes CASSELYGYTF.

V usage is TRBV7-9 and J usage is TRBJ1-1, with D uncertain. V lost 5 bases and J 3 bases, leaving 13 bases between the germline ends. CDR1 is SEHNR, CDR2 FQNEAQ, per germline (reference sequence). The CDR3 extends over 14 amino acids. CDR3 sequence reads: CASSLSLGDTEAFF. CDR3 DNA sequence: TGTGCCAGCAGCCTTTCCCTTGGAGACACTGAAGCTTTCTTT.

The chain carries TRBV30 and TRBJ1-6; 7 nucleotides agree with TRBD1. V was clipped by 2 bases and J by 7 bases; unmatched bases: 8. The CDR3 is 15 amino acids. Germline CDR1 reads GTSNPN; CDR2 reads SVGIG (reference sequence). The chain's CDR3 is CAWSKWTGRNSPLHF. In DNA, the CDR3 is TGTGCCTGGAGTAAGTGGACAGGACGAAATTCACCCCTCCACTTT.

The rearrangement uses TRBV7-6 and TRBJ2-7, with 9 bases aligning to TRBD1. The CDR3 covers 18 residues. J was trimmed by 2 bases and V by 4 bases; bases with no gene match: 15. Germline values: CDR1 SGHVS, CDR2 FNYEAQ. The CDR3 protein is CASSSRAAGTGNAYEQYF. In DNA, the CDR3 is TGTGCCAGCAGCTCTAGGGCCGCCGGGACAGGGAACGCCTACGAGCAGTACTTC.

The chain is built from TRBV6-5 and TRBJ1-2; D call uncertain. This CDR3 contains 15 residues. V lost 7 bases and J 0 bases, leaving 15 bases between the germline ends. The germline gives CDR1 MNHEY, CDR2 SVGAGI. The DNA of the CDR3 is TGTGCCAGCATCAGTGAAAATCAAGCTAACTATGGCTACACCTTC. Its protein is CASISENQANYGYTF.

The CDR3 DNA sequence: TGTGCCAGCAGCCGCACTTCGTCCCCTGTAAACACCATATATTTT. Its protein is CASSRTSSPVNTIYF. The chain recombines TRBV7-6 with TRBJ1-3; D gene unclear. CDR3 length: 15 residues. From germline, CDR1 is SGHVS and CDR2 FNYEAQ. Trimming took 5 bases from V and 6 from J, leaving 17 bases between them.

The chain links TRBV5-4 to TRBJ1-1; unclear D gene. Germline CDR1 is SGHNT and CDR2 is YYREEE (reference sequence). There are 11 residues in the CDR3. With 2 bases removed from V and 6 bases from J, the gap between germline ends came to 5 bases. The CDR3 bases are TGTGCCAGCAGCTTTGACTCTGAAGCTTTCTTT. It codes for CASSFDSEAFF. Full variable domain (rest looked up from reference TRBV5-4 and TRBJ1-1): ETGVTQSPTHLIKTRGQQVTLRCSSQSGHNTVSWYQQALGQGPQFIFQYYREEENGRGNFPPRFSGLQFPNYSSELNVNALELDDSALYLCASSFDSEAFFGQGTRLTVV.

The rearrangement joins TRBV28 to TRBJ2-1; 10 nucleotides line up with TRBD2. V lost 5 bases and J lost 4; bases outside the gene matches: 8. Germline CDR1 reads MDHEN; CDR2 reads SYDVKM. This CDR3 spans 16 amino acids. CDR3 residues: CASSPRLAGIYNEQFF. The CDR3 DNA sequence: TGTGCCAGCAGTCCACGACTAGCGGGTATATACAATGAGCAGTTCTTC.

The V and J genes are TRBV18 and TRBJ1-3; 7 bases are a match to TRBD1. The CDR3 loop spans 15 amino acids. V shed 3 bases, J shed 0 bases, and the junction held 2 bases outside the gene matches. The germline V gene encodes CDR1 KGHSH and CDR2 LQKENI. CDR3 residues: CASSPGTDSGNTIYF. In DNA, the CDR3 is TGTGCCAGCTCACCTGGGACAGACTCTGGAAACACCATATATTTT.

The chain combines TRBV19 with TRBJ2-1; TRBD2 agrees at 7 bases. The CDR3 extends over 18 amino acids. Germline V lookup: CDR1 LNHDA, CDR2 SQIVND (reference sequence). V shed 1 base and J 8 bases; nucleotides not matched to a gene: 17. CDR3 sequence reads: CASSIGRTSFPLVYEQFF. The DNA of the CDR3 is TGTGCCAGTAGTATAGGGCGGACTAGTTTCCCTCTCGTCTATGAGCAGTTCTTC.

The chain carries TRBV2 and TRBJ1-3, with TRBD1 matching over 7 bases. The CDR3 runs 12 residues. CDR1 is SNHLY, CDR2 FYNNEI, per germline. The ends lost 11 bases at V and 4 bases at J; junction bases unmatched: 5. CDR3 bases: TGTGCCGAAGGGACAGTCGGAAACACCATATATTTT. This encodes CAEGTVGNTIYF.